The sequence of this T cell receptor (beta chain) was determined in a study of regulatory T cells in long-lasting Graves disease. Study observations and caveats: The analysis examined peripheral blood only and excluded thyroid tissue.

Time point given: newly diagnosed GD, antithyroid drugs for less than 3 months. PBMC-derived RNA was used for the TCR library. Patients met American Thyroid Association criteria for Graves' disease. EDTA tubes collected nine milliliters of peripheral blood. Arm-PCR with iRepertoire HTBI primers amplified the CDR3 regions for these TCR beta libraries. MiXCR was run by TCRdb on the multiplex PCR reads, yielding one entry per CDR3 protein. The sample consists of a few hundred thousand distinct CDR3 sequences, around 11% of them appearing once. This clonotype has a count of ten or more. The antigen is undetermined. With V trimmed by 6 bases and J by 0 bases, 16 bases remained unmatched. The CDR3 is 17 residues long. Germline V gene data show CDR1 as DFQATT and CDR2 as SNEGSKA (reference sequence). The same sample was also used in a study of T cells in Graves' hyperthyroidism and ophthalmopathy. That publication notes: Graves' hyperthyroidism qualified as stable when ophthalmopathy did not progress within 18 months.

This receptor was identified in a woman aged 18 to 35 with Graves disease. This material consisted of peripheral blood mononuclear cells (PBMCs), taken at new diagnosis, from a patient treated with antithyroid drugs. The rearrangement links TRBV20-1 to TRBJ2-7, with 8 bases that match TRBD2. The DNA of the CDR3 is TGCAGTGCGTCCGACTCCAAGGGTGCGGGAGGCTCCTACGAGCAGTACTTC. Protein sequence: CSASDSKGAGGSYEQYF.